This T cell receptor (beta chain) appears in the sequencing data of a study of cytomegalovirus exposure and HLA in healthy donors. Study-wide results and caveats: There were several of the most significant clusters that appeared linked to common viral pathogens in a later analysis.

Germline assignment: CDR1 SGHNT and CDR2 YENEEA. This CDR3 has 17 amino acids. The V segment lost 4 bases and the J segment 4 bases; nucleotides outside the gene matches: 11. PCR involved 60 Vbeta and 13 Jbeta primers. Here immunoSEQ multiplex PCR was the method, and the copy in TCRdb shows in-frame clones only, minus some. The repertoire holds roughly 170,000 clones, with approximately 84% as singletons. Points on this clone: Its specificity is unknown.

This TCR came from a woman in her forties or fifties in good health and CMV-seropositive. V usage is TRBV11-3 and J usage is TRBJ2-1, with 9 bases that match TRBD1. What was sequenced was PBMCs. The CDR3, as DNA: TGTGCCAGCAGCTCCGCCAGACAGGGGGTGGGTTACAATGAGCAGTTCTTC. Amino acid sequence: CASSSARQGVGYNEQFF.